This T cell receptor (beta chain) derives from a study of control samples from healthy donors and cancer patients. The CDR3 spans 13 residues. V gave up 5 bases and J gave up 0 bases, with 7 bases separating them. Produced via immunoSEQ multiplex PCR; TCRdb's table is partial and in-frame only. Here the sample spans over 100,000 clones, around 89% being singletons. The V gene is TRBV12-3 or TRBV12-4, the J gene TRBJ1-1; D not resolved. This TCR was recovered from a woman aged 45-65 years in good health. Sequencing was performed on blood. Here the CDR3 reads CASSAWLNTEAFF. The CDR3 coding sequence is TGTGCCAGCAGTGCCTGGTTGAACACTGAAGCTTTCTTT.